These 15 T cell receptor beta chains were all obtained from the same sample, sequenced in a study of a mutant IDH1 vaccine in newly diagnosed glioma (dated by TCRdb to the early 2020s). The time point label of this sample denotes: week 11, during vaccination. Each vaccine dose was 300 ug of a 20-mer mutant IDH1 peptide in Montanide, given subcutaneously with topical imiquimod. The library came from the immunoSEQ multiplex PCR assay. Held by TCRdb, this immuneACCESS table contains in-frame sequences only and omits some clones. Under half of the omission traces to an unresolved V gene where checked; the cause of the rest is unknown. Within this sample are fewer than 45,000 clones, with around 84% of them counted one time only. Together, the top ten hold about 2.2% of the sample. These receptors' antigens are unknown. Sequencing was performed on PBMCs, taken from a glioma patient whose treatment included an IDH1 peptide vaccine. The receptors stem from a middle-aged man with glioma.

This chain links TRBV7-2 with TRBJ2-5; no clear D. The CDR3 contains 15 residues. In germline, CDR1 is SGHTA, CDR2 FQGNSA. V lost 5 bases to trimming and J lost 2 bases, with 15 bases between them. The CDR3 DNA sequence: TGTGCCAGCAGCCCACAACCCGGGCCTCAAGAGACCCAGTACTTC. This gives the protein CASSPQPGPQETQYF.

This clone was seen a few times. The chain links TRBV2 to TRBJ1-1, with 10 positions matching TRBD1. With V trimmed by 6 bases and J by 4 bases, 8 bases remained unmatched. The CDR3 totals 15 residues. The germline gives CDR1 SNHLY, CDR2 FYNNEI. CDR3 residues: CASRDRTGGVTEAFF. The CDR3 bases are TGTGCCAGCAGAGATAGGACAGGGGGGGTCACTGAAGCTTTCTTT.

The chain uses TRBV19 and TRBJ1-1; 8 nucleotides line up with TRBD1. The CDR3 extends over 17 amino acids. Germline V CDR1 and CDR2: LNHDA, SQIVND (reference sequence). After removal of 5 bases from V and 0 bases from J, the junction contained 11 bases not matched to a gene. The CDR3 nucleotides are TGTGCCAGTAGTCTGCACTGGACAGGGACACTGAACACTGAAGCTTTCTTT. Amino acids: CASSLHWTGTLNTEAFF.

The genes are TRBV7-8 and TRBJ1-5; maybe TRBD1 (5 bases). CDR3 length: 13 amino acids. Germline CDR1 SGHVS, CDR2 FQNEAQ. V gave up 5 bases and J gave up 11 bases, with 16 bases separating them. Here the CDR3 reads CASSHPADTAQHF. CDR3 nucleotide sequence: TGTGCCAGCAGCCACCCGGCGGACACGGCCCAGCATTTT.

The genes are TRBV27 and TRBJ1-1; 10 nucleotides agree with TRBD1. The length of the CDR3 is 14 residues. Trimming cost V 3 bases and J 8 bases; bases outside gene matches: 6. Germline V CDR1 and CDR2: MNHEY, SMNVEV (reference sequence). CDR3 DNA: TGTGCCAGCAGTTTGCGGACAGGGGGATGGGAAGCTTTCTTT. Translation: CASSLRTGGWEAFF.

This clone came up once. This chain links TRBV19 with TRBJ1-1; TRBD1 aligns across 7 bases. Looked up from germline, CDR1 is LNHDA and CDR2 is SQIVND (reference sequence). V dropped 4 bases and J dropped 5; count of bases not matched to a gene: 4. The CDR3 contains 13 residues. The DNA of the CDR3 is TGTGCCAGTAGTAACCAGGGGGGGACTGAAGCTTTCTTT. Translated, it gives CASSNQGGTEAFF.

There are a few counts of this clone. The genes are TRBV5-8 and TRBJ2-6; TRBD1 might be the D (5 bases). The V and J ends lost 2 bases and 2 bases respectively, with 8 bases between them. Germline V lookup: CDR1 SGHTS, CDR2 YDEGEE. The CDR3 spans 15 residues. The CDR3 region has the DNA TGTGCCAGCAGCTTAGGGGCGGCTGGGGCCAACGTCCTGACTTTC. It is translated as CASSLGAAGANVLTF.

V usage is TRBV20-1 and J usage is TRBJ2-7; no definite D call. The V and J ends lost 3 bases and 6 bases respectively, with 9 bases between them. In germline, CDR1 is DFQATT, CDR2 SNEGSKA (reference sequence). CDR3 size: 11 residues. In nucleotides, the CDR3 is TGCAGTGCTAGCCTCCCTGGCGAGCAGTACTTC. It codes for CSASLPGEQYF.

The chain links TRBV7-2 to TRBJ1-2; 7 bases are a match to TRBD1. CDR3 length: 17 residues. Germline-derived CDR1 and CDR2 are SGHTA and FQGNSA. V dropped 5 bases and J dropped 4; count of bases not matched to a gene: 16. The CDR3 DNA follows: TGTGCCAGCAGCCAAGGACAGGTTGGGAGACCTCTCTATGGCTACACCTTC. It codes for CASSQGQVGRPLYGYTF.

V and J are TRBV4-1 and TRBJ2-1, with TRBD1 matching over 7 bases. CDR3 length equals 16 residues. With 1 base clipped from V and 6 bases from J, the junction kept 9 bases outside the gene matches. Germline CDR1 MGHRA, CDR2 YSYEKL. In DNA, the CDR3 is TGCGCCAGCAGCCAAGTCCCGGGACAGACCGTCAATGAGCAGTTCTTC. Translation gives CASSQVPGQTVNEQFF.

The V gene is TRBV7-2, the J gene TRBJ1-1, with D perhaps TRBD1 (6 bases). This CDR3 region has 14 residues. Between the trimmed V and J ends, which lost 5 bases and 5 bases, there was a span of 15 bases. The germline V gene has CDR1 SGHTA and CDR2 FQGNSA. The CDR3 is CASSLQGIATEAFF. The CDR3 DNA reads TGTGCCAGCAGCCTACAGGGTATCGCGACTGAAGCTTTCTTT. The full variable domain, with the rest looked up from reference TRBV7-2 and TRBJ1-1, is GAGVSQSPSNKVTEKGKDVELRCDPISGHTALYWYRQSLGQGLEFLIYFQGNSAPDKSGLPSDRFSAERTGGSVSTLTIQRTQQEDSAVYLCASSLQGIATEAFFGQGTRLTVV.

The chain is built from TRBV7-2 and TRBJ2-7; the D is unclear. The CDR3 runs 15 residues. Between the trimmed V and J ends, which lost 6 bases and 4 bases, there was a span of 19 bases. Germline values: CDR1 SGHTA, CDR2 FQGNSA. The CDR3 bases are TGTGCCAGCAGGTGGGTGACCGGACCCTCTTACGAGCAGTACTTC. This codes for CASRWVTGPSYEQYF.

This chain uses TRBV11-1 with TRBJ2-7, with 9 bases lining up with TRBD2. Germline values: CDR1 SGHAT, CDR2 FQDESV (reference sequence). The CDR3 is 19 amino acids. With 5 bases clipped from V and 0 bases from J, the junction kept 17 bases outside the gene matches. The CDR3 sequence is CASSTPSGDATPVSYEQYF. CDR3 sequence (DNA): TGTGCCAGCAGCACGCCTAGCGGGGACGCCACTCCGGTCTCCTACGAGCAGTACTTC.

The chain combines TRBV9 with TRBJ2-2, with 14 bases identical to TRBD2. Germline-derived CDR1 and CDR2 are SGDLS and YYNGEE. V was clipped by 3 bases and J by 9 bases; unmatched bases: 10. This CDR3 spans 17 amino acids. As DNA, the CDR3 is TGTGCCAGCAGCGAAACCTCAGGACTAGCGGGAGGAAGGGAGCTGTTTTTT. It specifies CASSETSGLAGGRELFF.

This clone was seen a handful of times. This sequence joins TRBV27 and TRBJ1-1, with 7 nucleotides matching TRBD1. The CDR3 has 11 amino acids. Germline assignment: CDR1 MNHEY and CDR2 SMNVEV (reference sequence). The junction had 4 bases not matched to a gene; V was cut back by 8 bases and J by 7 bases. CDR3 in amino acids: CASLQGLEAFF. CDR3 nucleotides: TGTGCCAGCTTACAGGGGCTTGAAGCTTTCTTT.